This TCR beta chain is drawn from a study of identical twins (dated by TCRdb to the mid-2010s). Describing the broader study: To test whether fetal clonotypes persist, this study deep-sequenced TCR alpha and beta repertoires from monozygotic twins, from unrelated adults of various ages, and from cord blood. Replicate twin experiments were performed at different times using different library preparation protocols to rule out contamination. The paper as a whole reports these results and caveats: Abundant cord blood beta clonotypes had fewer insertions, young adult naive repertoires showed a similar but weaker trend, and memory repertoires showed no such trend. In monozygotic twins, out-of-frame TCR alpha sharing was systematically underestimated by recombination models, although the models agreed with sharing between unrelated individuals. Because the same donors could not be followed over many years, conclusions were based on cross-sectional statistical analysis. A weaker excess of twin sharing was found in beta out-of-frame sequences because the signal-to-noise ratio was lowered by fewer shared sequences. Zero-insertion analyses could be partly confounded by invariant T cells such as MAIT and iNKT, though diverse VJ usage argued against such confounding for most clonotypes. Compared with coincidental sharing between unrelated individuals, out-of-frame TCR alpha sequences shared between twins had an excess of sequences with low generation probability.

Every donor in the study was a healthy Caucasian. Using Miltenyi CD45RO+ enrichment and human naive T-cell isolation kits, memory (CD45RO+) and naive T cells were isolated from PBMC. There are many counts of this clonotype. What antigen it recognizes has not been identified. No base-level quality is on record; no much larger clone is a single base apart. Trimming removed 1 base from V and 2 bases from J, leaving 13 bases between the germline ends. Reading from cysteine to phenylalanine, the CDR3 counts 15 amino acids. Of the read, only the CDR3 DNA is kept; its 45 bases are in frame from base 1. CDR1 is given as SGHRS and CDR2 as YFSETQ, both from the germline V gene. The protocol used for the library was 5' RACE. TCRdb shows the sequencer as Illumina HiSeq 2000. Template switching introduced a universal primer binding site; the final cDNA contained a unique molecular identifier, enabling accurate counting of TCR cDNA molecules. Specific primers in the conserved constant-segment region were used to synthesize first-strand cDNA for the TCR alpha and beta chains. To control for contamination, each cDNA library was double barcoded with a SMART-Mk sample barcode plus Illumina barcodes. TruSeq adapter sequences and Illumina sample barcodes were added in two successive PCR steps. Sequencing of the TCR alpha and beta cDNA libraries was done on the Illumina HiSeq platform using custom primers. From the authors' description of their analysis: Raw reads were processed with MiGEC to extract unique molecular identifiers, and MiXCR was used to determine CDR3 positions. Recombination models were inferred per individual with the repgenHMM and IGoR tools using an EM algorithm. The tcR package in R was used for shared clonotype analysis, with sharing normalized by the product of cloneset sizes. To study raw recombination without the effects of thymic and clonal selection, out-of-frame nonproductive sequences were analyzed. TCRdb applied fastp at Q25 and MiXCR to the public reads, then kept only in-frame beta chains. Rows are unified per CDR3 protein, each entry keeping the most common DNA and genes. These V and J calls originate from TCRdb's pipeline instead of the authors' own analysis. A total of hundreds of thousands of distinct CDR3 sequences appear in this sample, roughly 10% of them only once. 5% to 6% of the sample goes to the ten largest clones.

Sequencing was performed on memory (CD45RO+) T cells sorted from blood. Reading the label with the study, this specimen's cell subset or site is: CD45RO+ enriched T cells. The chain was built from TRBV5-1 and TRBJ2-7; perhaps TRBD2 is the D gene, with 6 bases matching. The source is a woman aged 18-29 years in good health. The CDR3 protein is CASSLNGRDAYEQYF. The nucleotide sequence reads TGCGCCAGCAGCTTGAATGGGCGGGATGCCTACGAGCAGTACTTC. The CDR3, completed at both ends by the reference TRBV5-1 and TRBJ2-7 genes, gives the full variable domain KAGVTQTPRYLIKTRGQQVTLSCSPISGHRSVSWYQQTPGQGLQFLFEYFSETQRNKGNFPGRFSGRQFSNSRSEMNVSTLELGDSALYLCASSLNGRDAYEQYFGPGTRLTVT.